This TCR beta chain was sequenced in a study of blood T cell repertoires in COVID-19. CDR3 length: 18 amino acids. Germline trimming cut 1 base from V and 11 bases from J; bases unmatched to any gene: 19. Germline V gene sequence: CDR1 LGHNA, CDR2 YSLEER. Each participant's cohort was designated according to participant-reported clinical history. The protocol was immunoSEQ multiplex PCR, while the TCRdb copy is restricted to in-frame clones and leaves out a portion. Among about 410,000 clones, roughly 86% were seen once, and the ten largest hold less than 2%. The J gene is TRBJ1-1, the V gene TRBV4-3, with 10 nucleotides matching TRBD1. The receptor was derived from a woman aged 25 to 39 who had recovered from COVID-19. Sequencing was done on a sample of PBMCs or T cells enriched from blood (not recorded which). This CDR3 is CASSQVWMGDRGIAWAFF. CDR3 bases: TGCGCCAGCAGCCAAGTCTGGATGGGGGACAGGGGCATTGCGTGGGCTTTCTTT.